These 26 T cell receptor beta chains originate from one sample sequenced in a study of radiotherapy plus CTLA-4 blockade in lung cancer. Repertoires were generated with immunoSEQ multiplex PCR, while TCRdb's copy carries only in-frame clones and drops some. This sample has about 64,000 clones, with approximately 65% found just once. The sequencing here drew on peripheral blood, taken from a patient treated with radiotherapy plus ipilimumab. The receptors were gathered from a human donor with non-small cell lung cancer whose response to radiotherapy plus ipilimumab could not be evaluated.

V usage is TRBV6-5 and J usage is TRBJ1-5, with 7 bases that match TRBD1. The CDR3 spans 14 residues. The V gene's germline CDR1 is MNHEY and CDR2 SVGAGI. J lost 6 bases, V lost 2 bases, and 4 bases had no gene match. CDR3 nucleotide sequence: TGTGCCAGCAGTTACGGTGGGACAGCTCAGCCCCAGCATTTT. As protein: CASSYGGTAQPQHF.

This clone was counted ten times or more. The rearrangement links TRBV19 to TRBJ2-1, with D maybe TRBD2 (7 bases). The germline CDR1 and CDR2 sequences are LNHDA and SQIVND (reference sequence). V lost 3 bases and J lost 6, with 12 bases in between. The CDR3 runs to 14 residues. CDR3: CASSMGGPPNEQFF. In DNA, the CDR3 is TGTGCCAGTAGTATGGGGGGGCCCCCCAATGAGCAGTTCTTC.

V is TRBV6-5 and J is TRBJ1-5; D perhaps matches TRBD1 (6 bases). The CDR3 has 15 residues. Trimming stripped 5 bases from V and 8 bases from J, with 19 bases between. The germline V gene has CDR1 MNHEY and CDR2 SVGAGI. CDR3 sequence reads: CASSPWGGKEKPQHF. CDR3 in DNA: TGTGCCAGCAGTCCCTGGGGGGGCAAGGAGAAGCCCCAGCATTTT.

CDR3 coding DNA: TGCGCCAGCAGTGAGTCGAGACTCACCTACGAGCAGTACTTC. Its protein product is CASSESRLTYEQYF. This chain connects TRBV10-1 to TRBJ2-7; D is unresolved. V was cut by 0 bases and J by 2 bases, with 8 bases left in between. This CDR3 has 14 residues. The germline gives CDR1 WNHNN, CDR2 SYGVQD (reference sequence).

V is TRBV18 and J is TRBJ1-1, with D perhaps TRBD1 (5 bases). Germline CDR1 KGHSH, CDR2 LQKENI. V was shortened by 6 bases and J by 0 bases, with 17 bases between the two germline ends. There are 16 residues in the CDR3. The CDR3 sequence: CASSRQGRELNTEAFF. Written as DNA, the CDR3 is TGTGCCAGCTCGCGGCAGGGTAGAGAATTGAACACTGAAGCTTTCTTT.

The V and J genes are TRBV9 and TRBJ2-7, with D tentatively TRBD2 (5 bases). V was cut by 4 bases and J by 3 bases, with 20 bases left in between. The CDR3 sequence is 16 residues long. Per the germline V gene, CDR1 is SGDLS and CDR2 is YYNGEE. For the CDR3, the DNA is TGTGCCAGCAGCTATCCCGGACTGGAAATTTTCTACGAGCAGTACTTC. As protein: CASSYPGLEIFYEQYF.

This clone came up once. The chain couples TRBV5-1 to TRBJ2-5; perhaps TRBD1 as D (6 bases). The germline V gene encodes CDR1 SGHRS and CDR2 YFSETQ. V was trimmed by 4 bases and J by 8 bases, leaving 18 bases between them. CDR3 length: 14 residues. CDR3 in amino acids: CASSLRPQGETQYF. CDR3 nucleotide sequence: TGCGCCAGCAGCCTTCGGCCACAGGGTGAAACCCAGTACTTC.

The chain links TRBV7-2 to TRBJ2-7; 11 bases fit TRBD2. The CDR3 contains 14 residues. CDR1 SGHTA and CDR2 FQGNSA come from the germline V gene. J gave up 4 bases and V 6 bases, and 5 bases lay outside the gene matches. The CDR3 region has the DNA TGTGCCAGCAGGCATAGCGGGGGGGCTTACGAGCAGTACTTC. Encoded protein: CASRHSGGAYEQYF.

The rearrangement links TRBV9 to TRBJ1-3, with TRBD1 as a possible D gene (5 bases). Germline CDR1 and CDR2: SGDLS and YYNGEE. V shed 0 bases and J shed 0 bases, with 10 bases lying between them. This CDR3 has 16 amino acids. The DNA for the CDR3 is TGTGCCAGCAGCGTAGCGGGGGTTAACTCTGGAAACACCATATATTTT. Its translation: CASSVAGVNSGNTIYF.

J is TRBJ2-3 and V is TRBV7-9, with TRBD2 matching 9 bases. This CDR3 is 16 amino acids long. Germline CDR1 is SEHNR and CDR2 is FQNEAQ (reference sequence). The junction had 7 bases not matched to a gene; V was cut back by 5 bases and J by 1 base. CDR3 nucleotides: TGTGCCAGCAGCGATCCTTGGACTAGCGGCACAGATACGCAGTATTTT. Residues: CASSDPWTSGTDTQYF.

This clone was detected only once. The V gene is TRBV11-3, the J gene TRBJ1-6; TRBD1 matches 8 bases. Germline lookup yields CDR1 SGHNT and CDR2 YENEEA. This CDR3 contains 14 residues. After removal of 8 bases from V and 8 bases from J, the junction contained 8 bases not matched to a gene. In nucleotides, the CDR3 is TGTGCCAGCCAGGGGGCAGGGGTTGATTCACCCCTCCACTTT. Its translation is CASQGAGVDSPLHF.

As regards this clone: This sample includes further DNA sequences coding for the same CDR3. V is TRBV10-3 and J is TRBJ1-6; D gene ambiguous. Looked up from germline, CDR1 is ENHRY and CDR2 is SYGVKD. The V and J ends lost 3 bases and 13 bases respectively, with 13 bases between them. The CDR3 consists of 13 residues. The CDR3 spells CAISEGGQSPLHF. The CDR3 DNA reads TGTGCCATCAGTGAAGGCGGGCAATCCCCCCTCCACTTT.

The rearrangement joins TRBV7-9 to TRBJ1-3; 7 bases agree with TRBD1. CDR1 is SEHNR and CDR2 is FQNEAQ in the germline V gene (reference sequence). J gave up 1 base and V 1 base, and 7 bases lay outside the gene matches. CDR3 length equals 17 residues. The CDR3 sequence is CASSLVGGTASGNTIYF. The DNA for the CDR3 is TGTGCCAGCAGCTTAGTTGGTGGGACAGCTTCTGGAAACACCATATATTTT.

This clone was observed a handful of times. This rearrangement joins TRBV6-6 to TRBJ1-2; TRBD1 aligns across 8 bases. J lost 0 bases, V lost 6 bases, and 0 bases had no gene match. The CDR3 runs 13 residues. Germline assignment: CDR1 MNHNY and CDR2 SVGAGI (reference sequence). CDR3 sequence: CASRDRANYGYTF. The CDR3 bases are TGTGCCAGCAGGGACAGGGCTAACTATGGCTACACCTTC.

This clone has a handful of counts. The chain couples TRBV19 to TRBJ2-7, with 11 positions matching TRBD2. In germline, CDR1 is LNHDA, CDR2 SQIVND (reference sequence). J was trimmed by 3 bases and V by 4 bases; bases with no gene match: 17. The length of the CDR3 is 19 residues. CDR3 nucleotides: TGTGCCAGTAGTAAAAAGTCGGGGACTAGCGGAGCCCCAGACTACGAGCAGTACTTC. It yields the protein CASSKKSGTSGAPDYEQYF. Full variable domain (rest looked up from reference TRBV19 and TRBJ2-7): DGGITQSPKYLFRKEGQNVTLSCEQNLNHDAMYWYRQDPGQGLRLIYYSQIVNDFQKGDIAEGYSVSREKKESFPLTVTSAQKNPTAFYLCASSKKSGTSGAPDYEQYFGPGTRLTVT.

This clone was counted between two and nine times. V usage is TRBV2 and J usage is TRBJ2-2; 7 bases align to TRBD1. V was clipped by 10 bases and J by 4 bases; unmatched bases: 9. This CDR3 has 14 amino acids. Germline V gene lookup returns CDR1 SNHLY and CDR2 FYNNEI. CDR3 nucleotides: TGTGCCACCAAACGACAGGGATCCACCGGGGAGCTGTTTTTT. Residues: CATKRQGSTGELFF.

V is TRBV2 and J is TRBJ1-3, with 7 bases fitting TRBD1. CDR3 length: 15 amino acids. V was clipped by 4 bases and J by 2 bases; unmatched bases: 5. The germline gives CDR1 SNHLY, CDR2 FYNNEI. This CDR3 is CASSVEGAAGNTIYF. The DNA of the CDR3 is TGTGCCAGCAGTGTTGAGGGGGCGGCTGGAAACACCATATATTTT.

This clone was recorded a few times. The chain uses TRBV5-8 and TRBJ1-2; D not certain. Germline CDR1 and CDR2: SGHTS and YDEGEE. The CDR3 length is 13 residues. Deletions cut 2 bases from V and 5 bases from J, with 10 bases between. In DNA, the CDR3 is TGTGCCAGCAGCTTAGGCGGATCGTATGGCTACACCTTC. Its protein product is CASSLGGSYGYTF.

This chain joins TRBV9 and TRBJ2-2; possibly TRBD1 for D (5 bases). The CDR3 consists of 14 residues. Trimming removed 3 bases from V and 7 bases from J, with 13 bases in between. The germline gives CDR1 SGDLS, CDR2 YYNGEE. The DNA for the CDR3 is TGTGCCAGCAGCGATCGAGCAGGGAACGGGGAGCTGTTTTTT. Translated: CASSDRAGNGELFF.

This clone was seen only a few times. The J gene is TRBJ2-1, the V gene TRBV7-3, with D possibly being TRBD1 (5 bases). This CDR3 comprises 13 residues. The V gene's germline CDR1 is SGHTA and CDR2 FQGTGA. Trimming removed 4 bases from V and 10 bases from J, with 14 bases in between. CDR3 region: CASSSQVLEEQFF. The DNA for the CDR3 is TGTGCCAGCAGCTCACAGGTTTTGGAGGAGCAGTTCTTC.

V usage is TRBV27 and J usage is TRBJ2-2, with 12 bases that match TRBD1. Germline V CDR1 and CDR2: MNHEY, SMNVEV (reference sequence). The CDR3 is 16 amino acids. V shed 4 bases and J 6 bases; nucleotides not matched to a gene: 6. The CDR3 bases are TGTGCCAGCAGTTCCCCGGGACAGGGGGCAGCCGGGGAGCTGTTTTTT. Its protein is CASSSPGQGAAGELFF.

The J gene is TRBJ2-5, the V gene TRBV28; D is uncertain. V was trimmed by 3 bases and J by 1 base, leaving 12 bases between them. The CDR3 is 15 residues long. Germline V gives CDR1 MDHEN, CDR2 SYDVKM. The CDR3 nucleotides read TGTGCCAGCAGTTTCGAAGCGAGCCTCCAAGAGACCCAGTACTTC. Its translation: CASSFEASLQETQYF.

The chain couples TRBV10-3 to TRBJ2-7; 14 nucleotides agree with TRBD2. V lost 7 bases to trimming and J lost 5 bases; unmatched junction nucleotides: 10. Looked up from germline, CDR1 is ENHRY and CDR2 is SYGVKD. There are 16 residues in the CDR3. The CDR3 loop reads CAITETGLAGVHEQYF. CDR3 DNA sequence: TGTGCCATCACCGAAACGGGACTAGCGGGAGTCCACGAGCAGTACTTC.

The J gene is TRBJ1-6, the V gene TRBV9, with a possible D match to TRBD1 (5 bases). Germline values: CDR1 SGDLS, CDR2 YYNGEE. This CDR3 is 12 amino acids long. Trimming stripped 1 base from V and 11 bases from J, with 7 bases between. CDR3 nucleotide sequence: TGTGCCAGCAGCGTACAGGGTACACCCCTCCACTTT. Encoded protein: CASSVQGTPLHF.

Remarks on this clone: The same CDR3 also results from other DNA sequences found in this sample. The chain recombines TRBV6-5 with TRBJ1-1, with 7 bases lining up with TRBD1. CDR1 MNHEY and CDR2 SVGAGI come from the germline V gene. V trimming: 5 bases; J trimming: 1 base; junction bases outside the gene matches: 7. The CDR3 is 15 amino acids. The CDR3 DNA sequence: TGTGCCAGCAGTCGACGACAGGGAGGGAACACTGAAGCTTTCTTT. It specifies CASSRRQGGNTEAFF.

The chain combines TRBV13 with TRBJ2-3; TRBD2 matches at 8 bases. Germline-derived CDR1 and CDR2 are PRHDT and FYEKMQ (reference sequence). There are 18 residues in the CDR3. V dropped 5 bases and J dropped 0; count of bases not matched to a gene: 13. The CDR3 spells CASSPFVSGAPSTDTQYF. The CDR3 DNA sequence: TGTGCCAGCAGCCCCTTCGTTAGCGGGGCCCCTAGCACAGATACGCAGTATTTT.